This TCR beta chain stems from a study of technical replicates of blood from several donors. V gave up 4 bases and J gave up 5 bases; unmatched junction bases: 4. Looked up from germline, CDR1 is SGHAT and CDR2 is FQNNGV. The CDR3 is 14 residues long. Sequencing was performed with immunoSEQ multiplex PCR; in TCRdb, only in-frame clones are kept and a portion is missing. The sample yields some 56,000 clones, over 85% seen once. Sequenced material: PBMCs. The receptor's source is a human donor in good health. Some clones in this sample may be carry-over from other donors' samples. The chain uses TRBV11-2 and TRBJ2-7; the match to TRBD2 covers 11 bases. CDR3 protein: CASSSTSGTNEQYF. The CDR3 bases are TGTGCCAGCAGCTCGACTAGCGGGACTAACGAGCAGTACTTC.